The clone carrying this TCR beta chain was seen a handful of times. This entry belongs to a study of cytomegalovirus exposure and HLA in healthy donors. PCR primers comprised 60 Vbeta and 13 Jbeta primers. Clones were sequenced by immunoSEQ multiplex PCR, and TCRdb holds only the in-frame ones, with some missing. The sample records fewer than 250,000 clones, just under 75% being singletons. Germline-derived CDR1 and CDR2 are LGHNA and YSLEER. This CDR3 comprises 16 residues. With 0 bases clipped from V and 4 bases from J, the junction kept 6 bases outside the gene matches. The sequence was obtained from a young man in good health and CMV-seropositive. J is TRBJ1-2 and V is TRBV4-3; 9 bases line up with TRBD1. The sequenced sample was PBMCs. CDR3 residues: CASSQDGTGSFYGYTF. CDR3 coding DNA: TGCGCCAGCAGCCAAGATGGGACAGGGTCCTTCTATGGCTACACCTTC.